A single sample is the source of the 17 T cell receptor beta chains below, sequenced in a study of post-analysis software for immune sequencing data. Findings of the study overall: Patients had higher frequencies than controls of five or six TRBV segments, including TRBV5-6, TRBV5-1 and TRBV20-1.

Unique-molecular-identifier-tagged TCR beta cDNA libraries were used. TCRdb fed the PCR reads into MiXCR, producing one record per CDR3 protein. The data show 600,000 to 700,000 distinct CDR3 sequences, 59% seen once. These receptors are not linked to any known antigen. Sequencing was carried out using blood. All receptors derive from a girl aged 2 to 9 with multiple sclerosis.

This chain connects TRBV6-5 to TRBJ2-1; no definite D call. V gave up 6 bases and J gave up 8 bases, with 20 bases separating them. Germline V gene lookup returns CDR1 MNHEY and CDR2 SVGAGI. The CDR3 runs to 15 residues. The CDR3 region is CASSYILGRLDEQFF. The CDR3 DNA reads as TGTGCCAGCAGCTACATCCTCGGGCGCTTGGATGAGCAGTTCTTC.

The rearrangement links TRBV11-2 to TRBJ1-2; 8 bases are a match to TRBD1. With V trimmed by 4 bases and J by 4 bases, 23 bases remained unmatched. This CDR3 has 20 residues. Germline CDR1 and CDR2: SGHAT and FQNNGV. Written as DNA, the CDR3 is TGTGCCAGCAGCTCCTCGTATTCCTCGTTACCCGACAGGGGAGGCTATGGCTACACCTTC. Amino acids: CASSSSYSSLPDRGGYGYTF.

This sequence joins TRBV7-9 and TRBJ2-1; no definite D call. Deletions cut 1 base from V and 0 bases from J, with 10 bases between. In germline, CDR1 is SEHNR, CDR2 FQNEAQ (reference sequence). CDR3 size: 16 residues. The CDR3, as DNA: TGTGCCAGCAGCTTAGGATCGGCAGCCTCCTACAATGAGCAGTTCTTC. It specifies CASSLGSAASYNEQFF.

This rearrangement joins TRBV20-1 to TRBJ2-1; D may match TRBD1 or TRBD2 (5 bases each). Germline-derived CDR1 and CDR2 are DFQATT and SNEGSKA (reference sequence). V gave up 7 bases and J gave up 5 bases, with 27 bases separating them. The CDR3 runs to 17 residues. CDR3 residues: CSVNPLVVVGPNNEQFF. CDR3 sequence (DNA): TGCAGTGTTAATCCCCTCGTCGTCGTGGGACCCAACAATGAGCAGTTCTTC.

This clonotype came up a few times. The chain is built from TRBV5-1 and TRBJ2-3, with D possibly being TRBD1 (6 bases). Trimming pared 0 bases from V and 8 bases from J, leaving 16 bases between. This CDR3 has 15 residues. Germline CDR1 SGHRS, CDR2 YFSETQ. In nucleotides, the CDR3 is TGCGCCAGCAGCTTGGGGGCGACAGGACCTGCTACGCAGTATTTT. As protein: CASSLGATGPATQYF.

The gene calls are TRBV4-2 and TRBJ2-2; 7 bases are shared with TRBD2. Trimming cost V 0 bases and J 5 bases; bases outside gene matches: 0. The CDR3 consists of 14 residues. Germline V gives CDR1 LGHNA, CDR2 YNFKEQ. The CDR3 is CASSQEGGTGELFF. Written as DNA, the CDR3 is TGTGCCAGCAGCCAAGAGGGGGGGACCGGGGAGCTGTTTTTT.

This clonotype occurred a few times. The chain combines TRBV7-2 with TRBJ2-1; 10 positions match TRBD2. V shed 2 bases and J 6 bases; nucleotides not matched to a gene: 4. This CDR3 contains 15 residues. Per germline, CDR1 SGHTA and CDR2 FQGNSA. The CDR3 reads CASSLRIAGGNEQFF. CDR3 in DNA: TGTGCCAGCAGCTTACGGATAGCGGGGGGCAATGAGCAGTTCTTC.

This rearrangement joins TRBV5-1 to TRBJ1-2; the D is unclear. Germline CDR1 SGHRS, CDR2 YFSETQ. V was shortened by 0 bases and J by 6 bases, with 6 bases between the two germline ends. There are 12 residues in the CDR3. The CDR3 loop is CASSLEQNGYTF. In DNA, the CDR3 is TGCGCCAGCAGCTTGGAGCAGAATGGCTACACCTTC.

CDR3 sequence reads: CASSTQTGGETNEQFF. CDR3 nucleotide sequence: TGTGCCAGCAGCACCCAGACAGGGGGCGAGACCAATGAGCAGTTCTTC. This rearrangement joins TRBV7-9 to TRBJ2-1; TRBD1 agrees at 10 bases. Germline V gene sequence: CDR1 SEHNR, CDR2 FQNEAQ (reference sequence). Unmatched junction bases numbered 10, after V lost 5 bases and J lost 6 bases. This CDR3 has 16 residues.

This clonotype was detected only a few times. This sequence joins TRBV10-3 and TRBJ2-5; 13 bases align to TRBD2. This CDR3 contains 16 residues. The trim removed 2 bases at V and 2 bases at J, leaving 2 bases unmatched. Per the germline V gene, CDR1 is ENHRY and CDR2 is SYGVKD. CDR3 amino acids: CAISEQGLAGQETQYF. CDR3 sequence (DNA): TGTGCCATCAGTGAGCAGGGACTAGCGGGACAAGAGACCCAGTACTTC.

This chain links TRBV27 with TRBJ2-3; 9 positions match TRBD1. This CDR3 comprises 15 residues. Per germline, CDR1 MNHEY and CDR2 SMNVEV (reference sequence). Trimming at V came to 4 bases and at J to 4 bases, leaving 6 bases not matched to a gene. The CDR3, as DNA: TGTGCCAGCAGTTCCCCCGGACAGGGGTCAGATACGCAGTATTTT. Translating gives CASSSPGQGSDTQYF.

The V and J genes are TRBV18 and TRBJ1-1; 7 nucleotides match TRBD1. The germline gives CDR1 KGHSH, CDR2 LQKENI. This CDR3 region has 14 residues. After removal of 2 bases from V and 1 base from J, the junction contained 1 base not matched to a gene. The CDR3 region has the DNA TGTGCCAGCTCACCAGACAGGGCGAACACTGAAGCTTTCTTT. Amino acids: CASSPDRANTEAFF.

This clonotype has a single count. This sequence joins TRBV5-1 and TRBJ2-1; D gene ambiguous. V gave up 0 bases and J gave up 6 bases, with 13 bases separating them. Germline loops: CDR1 SGHRS, CDR2 YFSETQ. The CDR3 totals 15 residues. The CDR3 sequence: CASSLGTSNRNEQFF. CDR3 coding DNA: TGCGCCAGCAGCTTGGGGACCTCAAACCGCAATGAGCAGTTCTTC.

The rearrangement links TRBV12-3 or TRBV12-4 to TRBJ2-2, with a weak D call TRBD2 (6 bases). The ends were cut back, 6 bases at V and 8 bases at J, with 10 bases in the middle. The CDR3 loop spans 12 amino acids. This chain's CDR3 is CASREGVGELFF. In nucleotides, the CDR3 is TGTGCCAGCAGGGAGGGTGTTGGGGAGCTGTTTTTT.

The V call is TRBV29-1, the J call TRBJ2-4; 9 bases map to TRBD1. CDR3 size: 15 residues. Germline values: CDR1 SQVTM, CDR2 ANQGSEA. The V gene end was trimmed by 1 base and the J gene end by 6 bases; junction bases not matched to a gene: 7. Written as DNA, the CDR3 is TGCAGCGTTGAAGGCCACAGGGGGCGGAGAAACATTCAGTACTTC. Translation gives CSVEGHRGRRNIQYF.

This clonotype occurred once. This sequence joins TRBV10-3 and TRBJ2-1, with 10 bases fitting TRBD1. V was clipped by 10 bases and J by 8 bases; unmatched bases: 8. Germline V gives CDR1 ENHRY, CDR2 SYGVKD. The CDR3 length is 13 residues. The DNA for the CDR3 is TGTGCCACAGGACAGGGGGTACCGGATGAGCAGTTCTTC. It specifies CATGQGVPDEQFF.

The J gene is TRBJ2-7, the V gene TRBV12-3 or TRBV12-4, with D tentatively TRBD2 (5 bases). V lost 3 bases, J lost 5 bases, and 14 bases lay in between. The CDR3 runs 14 residues. The CDR3 sequence is CASSFLAIAHEQYF. The CDR3 DNA follows: TGTGCCAGCAGTTTCCTAGCTATAGCCCACGAGCAGTACTTC.